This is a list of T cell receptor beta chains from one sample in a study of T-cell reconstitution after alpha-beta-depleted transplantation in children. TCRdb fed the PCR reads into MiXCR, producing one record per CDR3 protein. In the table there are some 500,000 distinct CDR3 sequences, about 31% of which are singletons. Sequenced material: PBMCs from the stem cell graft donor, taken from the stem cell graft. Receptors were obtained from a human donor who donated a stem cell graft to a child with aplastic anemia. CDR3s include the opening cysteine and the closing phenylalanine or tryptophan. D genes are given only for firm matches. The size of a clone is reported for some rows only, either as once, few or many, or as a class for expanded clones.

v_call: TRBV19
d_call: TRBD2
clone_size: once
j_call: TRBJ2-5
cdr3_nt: TGTGCCAGTAGTCTCCTCGGACTAGCGGGAGTCACCGAGACCCAGTACTTC
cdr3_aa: CASSLLGLAGVTETQYF

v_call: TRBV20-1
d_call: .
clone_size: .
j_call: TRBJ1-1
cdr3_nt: TGCAGTGCTAGAATCGGAGGAAGCACTGAAGCTTTCTTT
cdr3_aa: CSARIGGSTEAFF

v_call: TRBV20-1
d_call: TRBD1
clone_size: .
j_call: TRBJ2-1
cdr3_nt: TGCAGTGCTAGACTCCCTGGACAGGGGAAACATGAGCAGTTCTTC
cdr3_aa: CSARLPGQGKHEQFF

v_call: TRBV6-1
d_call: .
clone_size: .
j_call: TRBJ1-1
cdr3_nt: TGTGCCAGCACCTCTACCTTGAGGAACACTGAAGCTTTCTTT
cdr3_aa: CASTSTLRNTEAFF

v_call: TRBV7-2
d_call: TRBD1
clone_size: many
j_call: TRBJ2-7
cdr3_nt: TGTGCCAGCAGCTCACAGGGGGCGACGGGCGAGCAGTACTTC
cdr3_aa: CASSSQGATGEQYF

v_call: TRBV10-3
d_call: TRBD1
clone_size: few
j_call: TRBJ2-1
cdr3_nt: TGTGCCATCAACACAAACCGGGACAGGGGGCTTTCCTACAATGAGCAGTTCTTC
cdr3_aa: CAINTNRDRGLSYNEQFF

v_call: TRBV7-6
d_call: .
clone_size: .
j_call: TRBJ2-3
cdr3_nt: TGTGCCAGCAGCCTTGAAGGGGGGGCCTACACAGATACGCAGTATTTT
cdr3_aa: CASSLEGGAYTDTQYF

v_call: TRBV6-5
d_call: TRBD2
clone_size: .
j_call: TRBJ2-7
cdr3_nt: TGTGCCAGCAGTTCCCCCGGGACTATCTACGAGCAGTACTTC
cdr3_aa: CASSSPGTIYEQYF

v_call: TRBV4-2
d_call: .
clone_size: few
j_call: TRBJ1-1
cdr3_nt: TGTGCCAGCAGCCAAGATGGACCGTATGGGAACACTGAAGCTTTCTTT
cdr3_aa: CASSQDGPYGNTEAFF

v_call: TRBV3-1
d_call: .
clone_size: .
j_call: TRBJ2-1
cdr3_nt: TGTGCCAGCAGCCAAGATGAGGGTCGTGAGGACAATGAGCAGTTCTTC
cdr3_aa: CASSQDEGREDNEQFF

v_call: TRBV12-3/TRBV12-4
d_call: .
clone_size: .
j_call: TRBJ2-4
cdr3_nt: TGTGCCAGCAGTTTAGAAGCTCGGGCGGACATTCAGTACTTC
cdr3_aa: CASSLEARADIQYF

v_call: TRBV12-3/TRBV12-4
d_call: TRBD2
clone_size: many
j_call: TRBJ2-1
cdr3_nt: TGTGCCAGCAGTTTATCGGGACTAGCGGGAGTATCCTACAATGAGCAGTTCTTC
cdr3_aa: CASSLSGLAGVSYNEQFF

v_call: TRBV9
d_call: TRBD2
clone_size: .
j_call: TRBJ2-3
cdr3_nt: TGTGCCAGCAGCGTAGGAGTTGTCGGACTAGCGGGGTTTAGCACAGATACGCAGTATTTT
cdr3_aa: CASSVGVVGLAGFSTDTQYF

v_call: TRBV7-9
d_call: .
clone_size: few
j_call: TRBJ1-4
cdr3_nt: TGTGCCACCCGAACTACGGGGCTGGAGGAAAAACTGTTTTTT
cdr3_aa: CATRTTGLEEKLFF

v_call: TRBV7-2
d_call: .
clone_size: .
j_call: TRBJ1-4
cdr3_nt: TGTGCCAGCAGCTTAGCAGTCTTCTCAACTAATGAAAAACTGTTTTTT
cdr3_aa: CASSLAVFSTNEKLFF

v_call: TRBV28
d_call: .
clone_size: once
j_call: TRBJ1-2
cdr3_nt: TGTGCCAGCACTAAACCCGACTTTAACTATGGCTACACCTTC
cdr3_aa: CASTKPDFNYGYTF

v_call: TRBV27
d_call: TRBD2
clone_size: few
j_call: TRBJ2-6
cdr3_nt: TGTGCCAGCAGTTTACTAGCGGGGAAAGGGGCCAACGTCCTGACTTTC
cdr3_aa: CASSLLAGKGANVLTF

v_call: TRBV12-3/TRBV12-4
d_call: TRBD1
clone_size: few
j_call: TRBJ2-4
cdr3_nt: TGTGCCAGCAGTTTGATAGGGACAGGGGGAAACATTCAGTACTTC
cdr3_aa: CASSLIGTGGNIQYF

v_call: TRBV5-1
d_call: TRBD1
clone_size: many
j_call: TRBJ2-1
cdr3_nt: TGCGCCAGCAGCTTGGCCCAGGGGGCAACGGATGAGCAGTTCTTC
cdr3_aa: CASSLAQGATDEQFF

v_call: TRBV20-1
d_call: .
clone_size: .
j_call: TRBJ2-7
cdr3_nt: TGCAGTGCTAGAGATGGGGGGGCTGGCGAGCAGTACTTC
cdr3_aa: CSARDGGAGEQYF

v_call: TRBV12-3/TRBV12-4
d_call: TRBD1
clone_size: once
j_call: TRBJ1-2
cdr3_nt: TGTGCCAGCAGTCCCCCCGGGACAGTATATGGCTACACCTTC
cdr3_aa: CASSPPGTVYGYTF

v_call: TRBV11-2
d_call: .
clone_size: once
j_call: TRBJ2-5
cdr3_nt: TGTGCCAGCAGCTTAGAGCTCAGTCAAGAGACCCAGTACTTC
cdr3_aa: CASSLELSQETQYF

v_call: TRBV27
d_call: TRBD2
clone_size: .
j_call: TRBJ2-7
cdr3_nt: TGTGCCAGCAGTCCGACGGGACTAGCGGGGCCATACGAGCAGTACTTC
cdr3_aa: CASSPTGLAGPYEQYF

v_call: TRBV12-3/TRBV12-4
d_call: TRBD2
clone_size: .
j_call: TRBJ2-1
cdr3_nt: TGTGCCAGCAGTCCGGACGCTAGCGGGAGTCGAGAGCAGCAGTTCTTC
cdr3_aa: CASSPDASGSREQQFF

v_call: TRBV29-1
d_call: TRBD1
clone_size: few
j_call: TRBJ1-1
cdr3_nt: TGCAGCGTTGACCCGGGGACAGGGGTGAACACTGAAGCTTTCTTT
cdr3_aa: CSVDPGTGVNTEAFF

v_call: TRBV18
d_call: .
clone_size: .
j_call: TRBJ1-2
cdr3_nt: TGTGCCAGCTCACCATTTCAGGGATCTGGCGGCTACACCTTC
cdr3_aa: CASSPFQGSGGYTF

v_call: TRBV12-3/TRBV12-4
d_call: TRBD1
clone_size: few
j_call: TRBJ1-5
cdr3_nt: TGTGCCAGCAGTTTAGGGACAGGGCCCCAGCATTTT
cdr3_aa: CASSLGTGPQHF

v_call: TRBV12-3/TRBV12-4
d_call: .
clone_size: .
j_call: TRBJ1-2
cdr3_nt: TGTGCCACCTCCGCGAGGGGGGACTATGGCTACACCTTC
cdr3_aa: CATSARGDYGYTF

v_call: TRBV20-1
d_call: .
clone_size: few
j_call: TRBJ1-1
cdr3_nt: TGCAGTGCTAGGGCCCAATCATTGAACACTGAAGCTTTCTTT
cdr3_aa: CSARAQSLNTEAFF

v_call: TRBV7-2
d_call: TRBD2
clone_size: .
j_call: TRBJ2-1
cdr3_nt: TGTGCCAGCAGCTTAGCGCCGAGCGGGAGGGCCAATGAGCAGTTCTTC
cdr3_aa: CASSLAPSGRANEQFF

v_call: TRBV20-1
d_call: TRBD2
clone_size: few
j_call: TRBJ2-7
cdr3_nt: TGCAGTGCTAGTGTGACTAGCTTGTACGAGCAGTACTTC
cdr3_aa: CSASVTSLYEQYF

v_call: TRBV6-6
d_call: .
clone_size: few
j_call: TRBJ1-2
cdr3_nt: TGTGCCAGCAGTTACCGGGACACCGGCTACACCTTC
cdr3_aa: CASSYRDTGYTF

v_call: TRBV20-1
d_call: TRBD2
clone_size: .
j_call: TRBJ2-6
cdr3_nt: TGCAGTGCCAGGGAGGGGAAAGGGGCCAACGTCCTGACTTTC
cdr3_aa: CSAREGKGANVLTF

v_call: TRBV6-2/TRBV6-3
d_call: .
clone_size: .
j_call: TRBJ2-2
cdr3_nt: TGTGCCAGCAGTTCGCACCAGACAGGTCCCGCACCCGGGGAGCTGTTTTTT
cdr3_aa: CASSSHQTGPAPGELFF

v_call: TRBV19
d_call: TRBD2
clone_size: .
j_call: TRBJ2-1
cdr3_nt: TGTGCCAGTAATTCAGGGGGACTAGCGGGAGGGCCGTATGAGCAGTTCTTC
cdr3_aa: CASNSGGLAGGPYEQFF

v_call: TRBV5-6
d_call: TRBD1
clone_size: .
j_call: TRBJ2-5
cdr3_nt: TGTGCCAGCAGCTTGGACAGGGGGCTGGAGACCCAGTACTTC
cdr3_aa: CASSLDRGLETQYF

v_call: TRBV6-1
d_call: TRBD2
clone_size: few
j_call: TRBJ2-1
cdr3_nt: TGTGCCAGCAGTGCGATAGCGGGAGTCGGCAATGAGCAGTTCTTC
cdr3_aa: CASSAIAGVGNEQFF

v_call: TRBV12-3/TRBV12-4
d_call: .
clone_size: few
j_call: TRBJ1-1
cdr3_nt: TGTGCCAGCATCCCTAATGTCCCCCTGAACACTGAAGCTTTCTTT
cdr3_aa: CASIPNVPLNTEAFF

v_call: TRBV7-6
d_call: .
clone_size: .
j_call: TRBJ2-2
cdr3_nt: TGTGCCAGCAGCTCCCGGGAGAGGGACACCGGGGAGCTGTTTTTT
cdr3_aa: CASSSRERDTGELFF

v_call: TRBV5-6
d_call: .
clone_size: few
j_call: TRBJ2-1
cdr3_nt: TGTGCCTGTACTAGTGCCTACAATGAGCAGTTCTTC
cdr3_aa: CACTSAYNEQFF

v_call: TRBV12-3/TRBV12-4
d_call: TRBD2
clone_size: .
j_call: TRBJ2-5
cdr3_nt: TGTGCCAGCAAGCGGGAGCGGGTAGAGACCCAGTACTTC
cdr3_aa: CASKRERVETQYF

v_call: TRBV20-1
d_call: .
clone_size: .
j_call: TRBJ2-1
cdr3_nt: TGCAGTGCTAGACCTCGGACTGCCAGCTCCTACAATGAGCAGTTCTTC
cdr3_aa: CSARPRTASSYNEQFF

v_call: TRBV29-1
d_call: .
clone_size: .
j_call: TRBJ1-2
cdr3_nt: TGCAGCGTTGAAGGAGCAGCCAACAACTATGGCTACACCTTC
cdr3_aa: CSVEGAANNYGYTF

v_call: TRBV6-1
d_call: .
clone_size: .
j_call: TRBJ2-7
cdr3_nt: TGTGCCACCCGGACACCGGACTCCTACGAGCAGTACTTC
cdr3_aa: CATRTPDSYEQYF

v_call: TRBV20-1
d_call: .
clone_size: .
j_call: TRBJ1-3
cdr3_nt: TGCAGTGCTAGAGAGGGTGGGGCAGCTGGAAACACCATATATTTT
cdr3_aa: CSAREGGAAGNTIYF

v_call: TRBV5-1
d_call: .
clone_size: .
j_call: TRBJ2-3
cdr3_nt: TGCGCCAGCGGAGCGTTGTCGGTGGATTTTCTCACAGATACGCAGTATTTT
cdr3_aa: CASGALSVDFLTDTQYF

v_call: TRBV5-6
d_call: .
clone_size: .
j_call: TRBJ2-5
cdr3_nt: TGTGCCAGCAGCTTGGCCGACAATCAAGAGACCCAGTACTTC
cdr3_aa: CASSLADNQETQYF

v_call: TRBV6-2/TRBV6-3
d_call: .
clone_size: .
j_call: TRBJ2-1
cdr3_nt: TGTGCCAGCAGTACCCAAGCGGCTGGGTCCTACAATGAGCAGTTCTTC
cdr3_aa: CASSTQAAGSYNEQFF

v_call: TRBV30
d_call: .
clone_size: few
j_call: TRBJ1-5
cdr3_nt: TGTGCCTGGAGTGCCTACAGGACCTATAGCAATCAGCCCCAGCATTTT
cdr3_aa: CAWSAYRTYSNQPQHF

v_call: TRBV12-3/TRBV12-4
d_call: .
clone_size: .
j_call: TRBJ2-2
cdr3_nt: TGTGCCAGCAGTTCCAGGTCCCACGGGGAGCTGTTTTTT
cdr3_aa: CASSSRSHGELFF

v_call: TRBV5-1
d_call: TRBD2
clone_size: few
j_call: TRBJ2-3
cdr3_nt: TGCGCCAGCAGCCCCCGACTAGCGACAGATACGCAGTATTTT
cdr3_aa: CASSPRLATDTQYF

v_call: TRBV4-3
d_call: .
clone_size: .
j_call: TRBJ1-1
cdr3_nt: TGCGCCAGCAGCCAAGATGTGGGGGGGGCGAACACTGAAGCTTTCTTT
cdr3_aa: CASSQDVGGANTEAFF

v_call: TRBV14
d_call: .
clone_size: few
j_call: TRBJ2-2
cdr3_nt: TGTGCCAGCAGCCAAGGTCCTGAAACGGGAGTTAACACCGGGGAGCTGTTTTTT
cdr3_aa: CASSQGPETGVNTGELFF

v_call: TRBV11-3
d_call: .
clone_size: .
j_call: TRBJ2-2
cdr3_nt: TGTGCCAGCAGCTTCTTCGAGAACACCGGGGAGCTGTTTTTT
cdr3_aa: CASSFFENTGELFF

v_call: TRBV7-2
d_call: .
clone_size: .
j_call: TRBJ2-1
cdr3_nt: TGTGCCAGCAGCTTAACCTTCGACCAGTACAATGAGCAGTTCTTC
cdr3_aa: CASSLTFDQYNEQFF

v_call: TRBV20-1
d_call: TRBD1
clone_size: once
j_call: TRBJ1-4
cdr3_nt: TGCAGTGCTCCCCGACAGGGAGGTGAAAAACTGTTTTTT
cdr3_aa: CSAPRQGGEKLFF

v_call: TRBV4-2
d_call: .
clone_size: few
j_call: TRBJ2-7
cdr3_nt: TGTGCCAGCAGCCATAAACTCACAGGGGACTTCCCCTACGAGCAGTACTTC
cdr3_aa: CASSHKLTGDFPYEQYF

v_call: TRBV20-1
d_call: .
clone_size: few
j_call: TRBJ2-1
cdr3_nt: TGCAGTGCTAGTCCGTCGGACCACAGCTCCTACAATGAGCAGTTCTTC
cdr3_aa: CSASPSDHSSYNEQFF